These T cell receptor beta chains were read from a single sample in a study of cytomegalovirus exposure and HLA in healthy donors. Repertoires were generated with immunoSEQ multiplex PCR, while TCRdb's copy carries only in-frame clones and drops some. The table lists 120,000 or so clones, 75% to 85% of them singletons. Sequencing input: PBMCs. All receptors come from a male donor in good health and CMV-seronegative. Each CDR3 is given with its conserved first and last residue. A D gene is named only where the DNA matches it firmly. Only some rows state a clone size, as once, few, many or a class for expanded clones.

j_call,clone_size,v_call,d_call,cdr3_aa,cdr3_nt
TRBJ2-6,-,TRBV6-6,-,CASSRANVLTF,TGTGCCAGCTCCAGGGCCAACGTCCTGACTTTC
TRBJ2-3,-,TRBV27,-,CASRATDTQYF,TGTGCCAGCAGGGCCACAGATACGCAGTATTTT
TRBJ2-7,once,TRBV5-4,-,CASSFGPNPGEQYF,TGTGCCAGCAGCTTTGGACCTAATCCGGGGGAGCAGTACTTC
TRBJ1-2,-,TRBV30,-,CAWSASGSPGNYGYTF,TGTGCCTGGAGCGCTTCGGGATCTCCCGGGAACTATGGCTACACCTTC
TRBJ2-7,-,TRBV7-2,-,CASSLGGVSYEQYF,TGTGCCAGCAGCTTAGGCGGGGTCTCCTACGAGCAGTACTTC
TRBJ2-6,-,TRBV28,-,CASSLRSGANGLTF,TGTGCCAGCAGTTTGCGATCTGGGGCCAACGGCCTGACTTTC
TRBJ2-5,few,TRBV5-6,-,CASSLVMAGSQVTQYF,TGTGCCAGCAGCTTGGTAATGGCAGGCTCCCAGGTGACCCAGTACTTC
TRBJ1-4,-,TRBV6-6,-,CASGSPERANEKLFF,TGTGCCAGCGGCTCTCCCGAGAGGGCTAATGAAAAACTGTTTTTT
TRBJ2-7,-,TRBV6-6,-,CASSYQGQYEQYF,TGTGCCAGCAGTTACCAGGGCCAGTACGAGCAGTACTTC
TRBJ2-1,few,TRBV11-3,-,CASSLTDSSYNEQFF,TGTGCCAGCAGCTTAACAGATAGCTCCTACAATGAGCAGTTCTTC
TRBJ2-5,few,TRBV4-1,TRBD2,CASSLTGTTVGEQYF,TGCGCCAGCAGCCTGACCGGGACTACAGTGGGAGAGCAGTACTTC
TRBJ2-5,-,TRBV5-1,-,CASSFPGETQYF,TGCGCCAGCAGCTTTCCAGGAGAGACCCAGTACTTC
TRBJ2-1,-,TRBV6-5,TRBD1,CASSSVLDRGGEQFF,TGTGCCAGCAGTTCCGTCTTGGACAGGGGCGGTGAGCAGTTCTTC
TRBJ2-7,-,TRBV6-5,-,CASSYSKLVNEQYF,TGTGCCAGCAGTTACTCGAAGCTTGTGAACGAGCAGTACTTC
TRBJ1-2,-,TRBV9,TRBD1,CASSPRTGGDGYTF,TGTGCCAGCAGCCCCAGGACAGGGGGCGATGGCTACACCTTC
TRBJ2-2,-,TRBV30,TRBD2,CAWNWASGSGTGELFF,TGTGCCTGGAATTGGGCTAGCGGGAGCGGGACCGGGGAGCTGTTTTTT
TRBJ2-2,few,TRBV7-9,-,CSSWGGTNTGELFF,TGTTCCAGCTGGGGCGGTACGAACACCGGGGAGCTGTTTTTT
TRBJ2-5,-,TRBV5-1,TRBD1,CASSSTGEQTQYF,TGCGCCAGCAGCTCGACAGGGGAACAGACCCAGTACTTC
TRBJ2-7,once,TRBV5-1,TRBD1,CASRQDRFSYEQYF,TGCGCCAGCAGGCAGGACAGGTTCTCCTACGAGCAGTACTTC
TRBJ1-2,-,TRBV5-1,-,CASSQDSYGYTF,TGCGCCAGCAGCCAAGACAGCTATGGCTACACCTTC
TRBJ1-5,-,TRBV19,-,CASSIMAGQPQHF,TGTGCCAGTAGTATAATGGCAGGTCAGCCCCAGCATTTT
TRBJ2-2,-,TRBV12-5,TRBD1,CASGLGGTATGELFF,TGTGCTAGTGGTTTGGGAGGGACAGCAACCGGGGAGCTGTTTTTT
TRBJ2-7,-,TRBV5-1,TRBD2,CASSPGGVAYEQYF,TGCGCCAGCAGCCCCGGGGGGGTTGCCTACGAGCAGTACTTC
TRBJ2-2,-,TRBV10-2,-,CASTGRAWAGELFF,TGCGCCAGCACGGGCAGGGCGTGGGCCGGGGAGCTGTTTTTT
TRBJ2-7,-,TRBV6-6,-,CASSYSGGGTYEQYF,TGTGCCAGCAGTTACTCGGGCGGAGGGACCTACGAGCAGTACTTC
TRBJ1-2,-,TRBV14,-,CASSQGIGGYTF,TGTGCCAGCAGCCAAGGAATCGGTGGCTACACCTTC
TRBJ1-2,-,TRBV15,TRBD1,CATSAIQGADYTF,TGTGCCACCAGCGCAATTCAGGGGGCCGACTACACCTTC
TRBJ2-2,-,TRBV6-1,-,CASSALQGNTGELFF,TGTGCCAGCAGTGCCTTACAGGGGAACACCGGGGAGCTGTTTTTT
TRBJ2-7,-,TRBV28,TRBD1,CASSLPGTASYEQYF,TGTGCCAGCAGCCTACCCGGGACAGCGTCCTACGAGCAGTACTTC
TRBJ2-7,-,TRBV10-3,-,CAISVGATFHEQYF,TGTGCCATCAGTGTAGGGGCGACTTTCCACGAGCAGTACTTC
TRBJ1-2,-,TRBV30,-,CAWSATGSGGYTF,TGTGCCTGGAGTGCAACAGGGAGTGGTGGCTACACCTTC
TRBJ1-2,-,TRBV7-2,-,CASSTFSGEGGLF,TGTGCCAGCAGCACCTTCTCGGGGGAAGGAGGATTATTC
TRBJ2-2,-,TRBV5-1,TRBD2,CASIERGAGTGELFF,TGCGCCAGCATTGAGCGGGGGGCAGGGACCGGGGAGCTGTTTTTT
TRBJ1-5,-,TRBV13,-,CASSASRGQPQHF,TGTGCCAGCAGCGCCTCCAGGGGCCAGCCCCAGCATTTT
TRBJ2-1,once,TRBV19,-,CASSINGISEQFF,TGTGCCAGTAGTATAAACGGGATTAGTGAGCAGTTCTTC
TRBJ2-1,-,TRBV5-1,-,CASSPKVLGPEQFF,TGCGCCAGCAGCCCCAAAGTGCTTGGCCCTGAGCAGTTCTTC
TRBJ2-7,-,TRBV5-5,TRBD1,CASSWTGGTYEQYF,TGTGCCAGCAGCTGGACAGGGGGAACATACGAGCAGTACTTC
TRBJ2-1,-,TRBV27,-,CASSLRTALDEQFF,TGTGCCAGCAGTTTGCGGACAGCCCTCGATGAGCAGTTCTTC
TRBJ1-5,-,TRBV18,-,CASSPGGGGQPQHF,TGTGCCAGCTCACCAGGGGGGGGAGGACAGCCCCAGCATTTT
TRBJ1-4,-,TRBV4-1,-,CASSQDGATNEKLFF,TGCGCCAGCAGCCAAGATGGAGCAACTAATGAAAAACTGTTTTTT
TRBJ1-1,-,TRBV5-1,-,CASSLATAYEAFF,TGCGCCAGCAGCTTGGCAACAGCTTATGAAGCTTTCTTT
TRBJ1-1,-,TRBV5-6,TRBD1,CASSLDQGELNTEAFF,TGTGCCAGCAGCTTGGATCAGGGGGAATTGAACACTGAAGCTTTCTTT
TRBJ2-3,-,TRBV4-1,TRBD2,CASSLPSGGTDTQYF,TGCGCCAGCAGCCTTCCTAGCGGGGGCACAGATACGCAGTATTTT
TRBJ2-4,-,TRBV7-2,-,CASSPRGSLAKNIQYF,TGTGCCAGCAGCCCCAGGGGCTCCCTAGCCAAAAACATTCAGTACTTC
TRBJ2-7,-,TRBV2,TRBD2,CASRFSRGNSVEQYF,TGTGCCAGCAGATTTTCGCGGGGGAACTCGGTCGAGCAGTACTTC
TRBJ1-4,-,TRBV5-1,-,CASSSTTTNEKLFF,TGCGCCAGCAGCTCGACAACAACTAATGAAAAACTGTTTTTT
TRBJ2-1,-,TRBV5-1,TRBD2,CASSQGLAGAKRNEQFF,TGCGCCAGCAGCCAAGGACTAGCGGGGGCTAAAAGGAATGAGCAGTTCTTC
TRBJ2-5,-,TRBV18,TRBD1,CASSRPGQQETQYF,TGTGCCAGCTCACGCCCGGGACAGCAAGAGACCCAGTACTTC
TRBJ2-2,-,TRBV10-3,TRBD1,CAISGGQTGELFF,TGTGCCATCAGTGGGGGACAGACCGGGGAGCTGTTTTTT
TRBJ2-7,-,TRBV9,TRBD2,CASSLSSSGEQYF,TGTGCCAGCAGCCTCAGTTCTAGCGGGGAGCAGTACTTC
TRBJ1-2,-,TRBV6-5,TRBD1,CASRGTGLNGYTF,TGTGCCAGCAGGGGGACAGGGTTGAATGGCTACACCTTC
TRBJ1-1,-,TRBV19,-,CASSLQGAGLNTEAFF,TGTGCCAGTAGTCTTCAAGGCGCAGGGCTGAACACTGAAGCTTTCTTT